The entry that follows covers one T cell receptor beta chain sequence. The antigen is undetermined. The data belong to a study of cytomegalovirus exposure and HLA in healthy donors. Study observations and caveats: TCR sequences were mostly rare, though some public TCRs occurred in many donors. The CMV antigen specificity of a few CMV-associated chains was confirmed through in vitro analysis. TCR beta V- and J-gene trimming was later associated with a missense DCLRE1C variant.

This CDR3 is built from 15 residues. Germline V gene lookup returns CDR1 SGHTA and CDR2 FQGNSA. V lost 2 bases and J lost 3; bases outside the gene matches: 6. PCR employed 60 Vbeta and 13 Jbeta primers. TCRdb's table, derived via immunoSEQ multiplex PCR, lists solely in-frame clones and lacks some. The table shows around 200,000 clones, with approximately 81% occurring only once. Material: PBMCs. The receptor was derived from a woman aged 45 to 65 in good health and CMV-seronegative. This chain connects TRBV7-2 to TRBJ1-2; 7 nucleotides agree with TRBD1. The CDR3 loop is CASSLKQGTYYGYTF. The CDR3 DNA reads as TGTGCCAGCAGCTTAAAACAGGGGACTTACTATGGCTACACCTTC.